A selection of T cell receptor beta chains follows, all from one sample in a study of untreated major depressive disorder. The data were produced by immunoSEQ multiplex PCR, yet TCRdb's version contains in-frame clones alone and is incomplete. The sample consists of 10,000 to 15,000 clones, 80% to 95% of them appearing once. The sample comprised CD4+ T cells from PBMCs. The receptors were sampled from a man aged 30-40 years with major depressive disorder. Both conserved end residues are part of each CDR3. The D gene is left open where the match is weak. Clone size is given for some rows only: seen once, a few or many times, or a class if the clone is expanded.

CDR3 protein,CDR3 DNA,J gene,D gene,clone size,CDR3 length,V gene
CSVRDANQPQHF,TGCAGCGTCCGGGACGCTAATCAGCCCCAGCATTTT,TRBJ1-5,.,.,12,TRBV29-1
CASRTSGTDTQYF,TGTGCCAGCAGGACTAGCGGCACAGATACGCAGTATTTT,TRBJ2-3,TRBD2,.,13,TRBV7-2
CASSFGWSRSNQPQHF,TGTGCCAGCAGCTTTGGGTGGTCGCGAAGCAATCAGCCCCAGCATTTT,TRBJ1-5,.,.,16,TRBV5-8
CASSRTLTRGNEQFF,TGTGCCAGCAGTCGAACCTTGACTAGGGGGAATGAGCAGTTCTTC,TRBJ2-1,.,.,15,TRBV6-5
CASRLDTGLTEAFF,TGTGCCAGCCGCCTGGACACAGGGCTTACTGAAGCTTTCTTT,TRBJ1-1,.,.,14,TRBV18
CARARSLGEKLLF,TGTGCCAGGGCCAGATCACTTGGGGAAAAACTGCTTTTT,TRBJ1-4,.,.,13,TRBV2
CASSPGTGGYEQYF,TGTGCCAGCTCACCAGGGACAGGGGGCTACGAGCAGTACTTC,TRBJ2-7,TRBD1,.,14,TRBV18
CASSSGQGEGYTF,TGCGCTAGCAGCTCTGGACAGGGTGAGGGCTACACCTTC,TRBJ1-2,TRBD1,once,13,TRBV5-1
CASEPQGGPNYGYTF,TGTGCCTCCGAACCCCAGGGGGGGCCGAACTATGGCTACACCTTC,TRBJ1-2,TRBD1,.,15,TRBV30
CASTQQGGAEAFF,TGTGCCAGCACCCAACAGGGAGGAGCTGAAGCTTTCTTT,TRBJ1-1,.,.,13,TRBV7-9
CASSQGQNTEAFF,TGTGCCAGCAGCCAGGGACAGAACACTGAAGCTTTCTTT,TRBJ1-1,.,.,13,TRBV5-4
CASSQGEGQDYGYTF,TGCGCCAGCAGCCAAGGAGAGGGGCAGGACTATGGCTACACCTTC,TRBJ1-2,.,.,15,TRBV4-1
CASNGLNTEAFF,TGTGCCAGCAATGGTCTGAACACTGAAGCTTTCTTT,TRBJ1-1,.,.,12,TRBV6-6
CASSGTGGAGSEAFF,TGTGCCAGCAGTGGGACAGGGGGCGCGGGGTCTGAAGCTTTCTTT,TRBJ1-1,TRBD1,.,15,TRBV2
CAIRGGRGATLSYEQYF,TGTGCCATCAGGGGGGGCAGGGGCGCGACCCTTTCCTACGAGCAGTACTTC,TRBJ2-7,.,.,17,TRBV10-3
CASSQEIWNTEAFF,TGCGCCAGCAGCCAAGAAATCTGGAACACTGAAGCTTTCTTT,TRBJ1-1,.,.,14,TRBV4-1
CASSLTPGTSGVRTETQYF,TGTGCCAGCAGCTTGACCCCCGGGACTAGCGGGGTCCGAACGGAGACCCAGTACTTC,TRBJ2-5,TRBD2,.,19,TRBV11-2
CASRLVTASNTQYF,TGTGCAAGTCGCTTAGTGACCGCATCAAACACGCAGTATTTT,TRBJ2-3,.,.,14,TRBV12-2
CASSLLRGYDGYTF,TGTGCCAGCAGCTTGTTAAGGGGGTATGATGGCTACACCTTC,TRBJ1-2,.,.,14,TRBV5-6
CASSLLVGVDTGELFF,TGTGCCAGCAGCTTATTGGTGGGGGTGGACACCGGGGAGCTGTTTTTT,TRBJ2-2,.,.,16,TRBV11-2